A selection of T cell receptor beta chains follows, all from one sample in a study of blood T cells in healthy people across ages. TCRdb re-analysed the 5' RACE reads in MiXCR, keeping a single row per CDR3 protein. The sample carries some 1,000,000 distinct CDR3 sequences, roughly 24% recorded once. This same sample was also part of a study on T cells of mothers and their children.

Sequencing was carried out using blood. The origin of the receptors is a girl between 2 and 10 years old in good health. CDR3s include the opening cysteine and the closing phenylalanine or tryptophan. Fields, in order: V gene, clone size, J gene, D gene, CDR3 protein, CDR3 DNA. D genes are given only for firm matches. Only part of the rows carry a size: once, few, many, or a class if the clone is expanded.

TRBV7-9,few,TRBJ2-5,.,CASSLGWGRNQETQYF,TGTGCCAGCAGCTTAGGGTGGGGGAGAAACCAAGAGACCCAGTACTTC
TRBV12-3/TRBV12-4,few,TRBJ1-2,.,CASRAMGERGGYTF,TGTGCCAGCAGGGCTATGGGGGAACGAGGAGGCTACACCTTC
TRBV15,few,TRBJ1-4,.,CATSGGGSNEKLFF,TGTGCCACCAGTGGGGGGGGCTCCAATGAAAAACTGTTTTTT
TRBV9,.,TRBJ2-7,.,CASSVGTNYEQYF,TGTGCCAGCAGCGTAGGGACTAACTACGAGCAGTACTTC
TRBV3-1,.,TRBJ1-2,.,CASSQEVGYGYTF,TGTGCCAGCAGCCAAGAAGTGGGCTATGGCTACACCTTC
TRBV2,.,TRBJ1-2,.,CASSEARLWYTF,TGTGCCAGCAGTGAAGCCCGATTATGGTACACCTTC
TRBV20-1,few,TRBJ2-5,TRBD1,CSGIDRAGTQYF,TGCAGTGGGATAGACAGGGCCGGGACCCAGTACTTC
TRBV29-1,few,TRBJ2-1,TRBD1,CSARQFDRGIYNEQFF,TGCAGCGCCCGACAATTCGACAGGGGGATATACAATGAGCAGTTCTTC
TRBV29-1,.,TRBJ2-3,.,CSLRPRFTDTQYF,TGCAGCCTCCGTCCCAGATTCACAGATACGCAGTATTTT
TRBV7-2,few,TRBJ1-5,.,CASSLSRGANQPQHF,TGTGCCAGCAGCTTAAGTAGGGGGGCGAATCAGCCCCAGCATTTT
TRBV20-1,.,TRBJ1-5,.,CSASGGRAYQPQHF,TGCAGTGCTAGTGGGGGGCGCGCTTATCAGCCCCAGCATTTT
TRBV20-1,.,TRBJ2-7,.,CSARAPGAAGYEQYF,TGCAGTGCTAGAGCCCCCGGGGCCGCCGGCTACGAGCAGTACTTC
TRBV5-6,.,TRBJ2-5,.,CASSRTVGTQYF,TGTGCCAGCAGCCGGACAGTGGGGACCCAGTACTTC
TRBV6-5,.,TRBJ2-7,.,CASFNGLHEQYF,TGTGCCAGCTTTAACGGTTTGCACGAGCAGTACTTC
TRBV20-1,.,TRBJ1-3,.,CSARVSEGAGNTIYF,TGCAGTGCTAGGGTTTCGGAGGGAGCCGGAAACACCATATATTTT
TRBV27,.,TRBJ2-7,TRBD1,CASRPDRDSREQYF,TGTGCCAGCAGACCCGACCGGGACAGCCGCGAGCAGTACTTC
TRBV28,few,TRBJ2-4,.,CASSLTGATGDIQYF,TGTGCCAGCAGTTTAACGGGAGCGACGGGGGACATTCAGTACTTC
TRBV29-1,few,TRBJ2-3,.,CSVKGGSGTDTQYF,TGCAGCGTTAAAGGGGGATCTGGCACAGATACGCAGTATTTT
TRBV11-2,.,TRBJ2-4,TRBD2,CASSLGSSGDIQYF,TGTGCCAGCAGCTTGGGTAGTAGCGGGGATATTCAGTACTTC
TRBV29-1,few,TRBJ2-1,TRBD2,CSVEAGGGEQFF,TGCAGCGTTGAAGCGGGAGGAGGGGAGCAGTTCTTC
TRBV7-9,few,TRBJ1-4,.,CASRPGIATNEKLFF,TGTGCCAGCAGACCCGGGATTGCAACTAATGAAAAACTGTTTTTT
TRBV29-1,once,TRBJ2-5,TRBD1,CSVEHRGWGETQYF,TGCAGCGTTGAGCACAGGGGATGGGGGGAGACCCAGTACTTC
TRBV28,few,TRBJ1-5,.,CASSFYGWSNQPQHF,TGTGCCAGCAGTTTTTATGGGTGGTCAAATCAGCCCCAGCATTTT
TRBV5-1,few,TRBJ2-5,TRBD2,CASSLGLSGRRETQYF,TGCGCCAGCAGCTTGGGTTTGAGCGGGAGACGAGAGACCCAGTACTTC
TRBV10-3,few,TRBJ1-1,.,CAISTDGHAEAFF,TGTGCCATCAGCACTGACGGCCACGCTGAAGCTTTCTTT
TRBV20-1,once,TRBJ2-3,.,CSASPGATDTQYF,TGCAGTGCTTCCCCGGGGGCAACAGATACGCAGTATTTT
TRBV20-1,.,TRBJ2-1,.,CSARDFGTPVLPFF,TGCAGTGCTAGAGATTTTGGGACTCCGGTCCTCCCGTTCTTC
TRBV12-3/TRBV12-4,few,TRBJ2-5,.,CASRGERETQYF,TGTGCCAGCAGGGGGGAGCGAGAGACCCAGTACTTC
TRBV27,.,TRBJ2-7,.,CASSTGKYSYEQYF,TGTGCCAGCAGTACAGGGAAATACTCCTACGAGCAGTACTTC
TRBV28,.,TRBJ1-1,.,CASSLAWAGDKAFF,TGTGCCAGCAGTTTAGCGTGGGCAGGGGATAAAGCTTTCTTT
TRBV29-1,.,TRBJ2-1,.,CSGGSSYNEQFF,TGCAGCGGCGGTAGCTCCTACAATGAGCAGTTCTTC
TRBV7-9,.,TRBJ2-5,TRBD2,CASSRGTSGKETQYF,TGTGCCAGCAGTCGTGGGACTAGCGGAAAAGAGACCCAGTACTTC
TRBV28,.,TRBJ2-5,.,CASSLSRTRSGETQYF,TGTGCCAGCAGTTTATCAAGGACCAGATCGGGAGAGACCCAGTACTTC
TRBV6-1,.,TRBJ2-4,.,CASSEALRNIQYF,TGTGCCAGCAGTGAAGCGCTTCGAAACATTCAGTACTTC
TRBV5-1,.,TRBJ2-7,TRBD1,CASSLSGTGLYEQYF,TGCGCCAGCAGCTTGAGTGGGACAGGACTATACGAGCAGTACTTC
TRBV27,few,TRBJ2-7,.,CASSPLVGEQYF,TGTGCCAGCAGTCCCCTTGTCGGCGAGCAGTACTTC
TRBV15,few,TRBJ1-6,TRBD1,CATSRGQGKSSYNSPLHF,TGTGCCACCAGCAGGGGACAGGGGAAAAGCTCCTATAATTCACCCCTCCACTTT
TRBV29-1,few,TRBJ1-1,.,CSVETGAEAFF,TGCAGCGTAGAGACAGGAGCTGAAGCTTTCTTT
TRBV29-1,.,TRBJ2-1,TRBD1,CSVEKGGGYEQFF,TGCAGCGTTGAGAAAGGGGGCGGGTATGAGCAGTTCTTC
TRBV24-1,few,TRBJ1-2,.,CATRGTSGLLGGYTF,TGTGCCACCAGAGGGACTTCGGGGCTTCTGGGGGGCTACACCTTC
TRBV3-1,.,TRBJ2-1,TRBD1,CASSPWDRRNEQFF,TGTGCCAGCAGCCCCTGGGACAGGCGGAATGAGCAGTTCTTC
TRBV2,.,TRBJ2-5,TRBD1,CASTIDRGRRETQYF,TGTGCCAGCACCATTGACAGGGGGCGGCGAGAGACCCAGTACTTC
TRBV5-6,.,TRBJ2-5,TRBD1,CASSSRPGTGGETQYF,TGTGCCAGCAGCTCTCGTCCCGGGACAGGGGGAGAGACCCAGTACTTC
TRBV6-1,.,TRBJ1-5,.,CASSEEDRMGDQPQHF,TGTGCCAGCAGTGAAGAAGACAGGATGGGCGATCAGCCCCAGCATTTT
TRBV20-1,.,TRBJ2-5,.,CSHQREETQYF,TGCAGTCACCAGCGGGAAGAGACCCAGTACTTC
TRBV11-3,.,TRBJ1-6,.,CASSPTTGGYSPLHF,TGTGCCAGCAGCCCAACCACGGGGGGATACTCACCCCTCCACTTT
TRBV5-1,.,TRBJ2-7,.,CASTYEAGYEQYF,TGCGCCAGCACCTACGAAGCCGGCTACGAGCAGTACTTC
TRBV7-9,.,TRBJ2-3,.,CASSSMDTQYF,TGTGCCAGCAGCTCCATGGATACGCAGTATTTT
TRBV12-3/TRBV12-4,few,TRBJ2-5,.,CASSLAPGGAFEETQYF,TGTGCCAGCAGTTTAGCACCTGGGGGGGCATTTGAAGAGACCCAGTACTTC
TRBV4-3,.,TRBJ2-1,.,CASSHLQGLSYNEQFF,TGCGCCAGCAGCCACCTACAGGGACTCTCCTACAATGAGCAGTTCTTC